The 13 T cell receptor beta chains below were found in one sample sequenced in a study of T cells expressing NK-cell markers. With the 5' RACE reads reprocessed, TCRdb shows one record per CDR3 protein and no DNA. Its listing shows approximately 550,000 distinct CDR3 sequences. The sequenced sample consisted of blood T cells: a sorted CD56 or NKG2C T cell subset, CD4+ or CD8+ T cells, or bulk PBMC T cells (not recorded which). The receptors come from a man between 18 and 29 years old in good health.

This sequence joins TRBV9 and TRBJ2-7; as DNA is missing, the TRBD2 call by TCRdb cannot be tested. Germline-derived CDR1 and CDR2 are SGDLS and YYNGEE. The CDR3 covers 15 residues. CDR3 region: CASSGPSAGTHEQYF. The whole variable domain, remainder taken from reference TRBV9 and TRBJ2-7, is DSGVTQTPKHLITATGQRVTLRCSPRSGDLSVYWYQQSLDQGLQFLIQYYNGEERAKGNILERFSAQQFPDLHSELNLSSLELGDSALYFCASSGPSAGTHEQYFGPGTRLTVT.

The chain joins TRBV20-1 to TRBJ2-1; with no DNA, the TCRdb D assignment of TRBD2 cannot be verified. In germline, CDR1 is DFQATT, CDR2 SNEGSKA (reference sequence). The CDR3 consists of 16 residues. This CDR3 is CSAVGSRGGNYNEQFF.

The gene calls are TRBV12-3 or TRBV12-4 and TRBJ2-1; TCRdb's assignment of TRBD2 cannot be checked, as there is no DNA. CDR3 length: 14 residues. CDR3 in amino acids: CASSFGGVPNEQFF.

This sequence joins TRBV2 and TRBJ2-1; TCRdb proposes TRBD1, but this gene call is untestable without DNA. The CDR3 runs to 14 residues. Germline CDR1 is SNHLY and CDR2 is FYNNEI. The chain's CDR3 is CASGRQGVYNEQFF.

The V gene is TRBV20-1, the J gene TRBJ2-5; TCRdb gives TRBD2 as the D gene, but with no DNA this cannot be confirmed. This CDR3 comprises 14 residues. Germline V gene sequence: CDR1 DFQATT, CDR2 SNEGSKA (reference sequence). CDR3 loop: CSASLSGSVKTQYF.

J is TRBJ2-1 and V is TRBV20-1; TCRdb proposes TRBD2, but this gene call is untestable without DNA. Germline values: CDR1 DFQATT, CDR2 SNEGSKA (reference sequence). The CDR3 has 15 residues. The CDR3 protein is CSASAAGGPGNEQFF.

The genes are TRBV20-1 and TRBJ2-5; TCRdb calls TRBD1, which cannot be checked without DNA. CDR1 DFQATT and CDR2 SNEGSKA come from the germline V gene (reference sequence). The CDR3 consists of 13 residues. The CDR3 region is CSAPKQGSETQYF.

The rearrangement links TRBV7-9 to TRBJ1-4. The germline gives CDR1 SEHNR, CDR2 FQNEAQ (reference sequence). The CDR3 loop spans 16 amino acids. The CDR3 protein is CASSLARSTTNEKLFF.

The rearrangement joins TRBV3-1 to TRBJ2-7; checking the TCRdb D call of TRBD1 is not possible without DNA. Per the germline V gene, CDR1 is LGHDT and CDR2 is YNNKEL (reference sequence). This CDR3 spans 13 amino acids. The CDR3 is CASSEGQGIQQYF.

The J gene is TRBJ2-5, the V gene TRBV18. The CDR3 spans 12 residues. CDR1 is KGHSH, CDR2 LQKENI, per germline. The CDR3 region is CASSSRRQTQYF. Full variable domain (remainder filled in from reference TRBV18 and TRBJ2-5): NAGVMQNPRHLVRRRGQEARLRCSPMKGHSHVYWYRQLPEEGLKFMVYLQKENIIDESGMPKERFSAEFPKEGPSILRIQQVVRGDSAAYFCASSSRRQTQYFGPGTRLLVL.

The gene calls are TRBV5-1 and TRBJ2-1; the TCRdb call, TRBD2, lacks DNA for checking. The length of the CDR3 is 14 residues. Germline V lookup: CDR1 SGHRS, CDR2 YFSETQ. CDR3 in amino acids: CASSFEGLAAEQFF.

The rearrangement uses TRBV5-1 and TRBJ2-2; absent DNA, TCRdb's TRBD1 call cannot be checked. Looked up from germline, CDR1 is SGHRS and CDR2 is YFSETQ. This CDR3 has 16 residues. The CDR3 is CASSLPTGVDTGELFF. Based on the CDR3 plus reference TRBV5-1 and TRBJ2-2, the full variable domain is KAGVTQTPRYLIKTRGQQVTLSCSPISGHRSVSWYQQTPGQGLQFLFEYFSETQRNKGNFPGRFSGRQFSNSRSEMNVSTLELGDSALYLCASSLPTGVDTGELFFGEGSRLTVL.

This sequence joins TRBV11-2 and TRBJ2-1; TCRdb gives TRBD1 as the D gene, but with no DNA this cannot be confirmed. Germline values: CDR1 SGHAT, CDR2 FQNNGV. The CDR3 has 13 amino acids. The CDR3 reads CASGQGLGNEQFF.